This T cell receptor beta chain came from a study of T cells in Graves' hyperthyroidism and ophthalmopathy. The source material, RNA transcripts, was used to amplify TCR beta CDR3 regions. TCR CDR3 underwent first-round RT-PCR with the HTBI primer set. TCRdb itself ran the multiplex PCR reads through MiXCR, one entry per CDR3 protein. Among 450,000 to 700,000 distinct CDR3 sequences listed, 46% were seen once. Diagnosis of hyperthyroidism was new in patients aged 18 to 65, and its duration was under 2 months. The CDR3 spans 17 residues. V trimming: 4 bases; J trimming: 0 bases; junction bases outside the gene matches: 9. Germline CDR1 is ENHRY and CDR2 is SYGVKD.

The source of this sequence is a woman aged 18-35 years with Graves' hyperthyroidism. Sequencing was performed on peripheral blood or thyroid tissue (not recorded which). The V call is TRBV10-3, the J call TRBJ2-7; 10 bases align to TRBD2. Written as DNA, the CDR3 is TGTGCCATCAGTGTCGGTAGCGGGAGGACTAGCTCCTACGAGCAGTACTTC. It is translated as CAISVGSGRTSSYEQYF.